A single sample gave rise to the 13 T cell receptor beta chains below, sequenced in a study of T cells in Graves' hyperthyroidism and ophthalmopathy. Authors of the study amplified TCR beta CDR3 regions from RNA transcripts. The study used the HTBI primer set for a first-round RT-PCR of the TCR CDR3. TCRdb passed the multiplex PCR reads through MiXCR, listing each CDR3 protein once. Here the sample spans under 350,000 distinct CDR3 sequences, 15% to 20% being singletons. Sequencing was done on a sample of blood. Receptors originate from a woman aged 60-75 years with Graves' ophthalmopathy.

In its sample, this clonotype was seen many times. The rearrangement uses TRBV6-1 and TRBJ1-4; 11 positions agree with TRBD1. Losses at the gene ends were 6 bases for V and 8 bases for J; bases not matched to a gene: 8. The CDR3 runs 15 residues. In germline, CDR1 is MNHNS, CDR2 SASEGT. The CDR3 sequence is CASSPGTGGREKLFF. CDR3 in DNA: TGTGCCAGCAGCCCCGGGACAGGGGGGCGGGAAAAACTGTTTTTT.

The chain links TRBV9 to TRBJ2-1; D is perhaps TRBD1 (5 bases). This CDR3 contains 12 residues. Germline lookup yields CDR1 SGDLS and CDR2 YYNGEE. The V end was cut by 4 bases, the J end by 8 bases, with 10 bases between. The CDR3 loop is CASSPQGDEQFF. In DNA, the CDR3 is TGTGCCAGCAGCCCGCAGGGCGATGAGCAGTTCTTC.

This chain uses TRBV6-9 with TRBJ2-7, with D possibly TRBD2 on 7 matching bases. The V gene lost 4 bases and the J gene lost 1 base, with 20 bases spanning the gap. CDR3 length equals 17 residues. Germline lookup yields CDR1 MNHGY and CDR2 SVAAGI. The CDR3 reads CASSSTWGGLISYEQYF. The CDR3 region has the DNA TGTGCCAGCAGTTCAACTTGGGGGGGCCTAATTTCCTACGAGCAGTACTTC.

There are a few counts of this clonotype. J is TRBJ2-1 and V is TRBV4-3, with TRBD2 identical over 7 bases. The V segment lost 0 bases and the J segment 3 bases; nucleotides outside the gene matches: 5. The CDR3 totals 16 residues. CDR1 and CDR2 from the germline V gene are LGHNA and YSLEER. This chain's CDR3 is CASSQEAGDFYNEQFF. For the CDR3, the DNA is TGCGCCAGCAGCCAAGAGGCGGGAGATTTCTACAATGAGCAGTTCTTC.

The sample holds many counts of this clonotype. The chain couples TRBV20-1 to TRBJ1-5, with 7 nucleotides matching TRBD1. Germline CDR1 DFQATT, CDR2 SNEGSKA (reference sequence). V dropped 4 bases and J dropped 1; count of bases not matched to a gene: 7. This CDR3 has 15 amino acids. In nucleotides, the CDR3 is TGCAGTGCTAAATACAGGGGAGGGAGCAATCAGCCCCAGCATTTT. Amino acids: CSAKYRGGSNQPQHF.

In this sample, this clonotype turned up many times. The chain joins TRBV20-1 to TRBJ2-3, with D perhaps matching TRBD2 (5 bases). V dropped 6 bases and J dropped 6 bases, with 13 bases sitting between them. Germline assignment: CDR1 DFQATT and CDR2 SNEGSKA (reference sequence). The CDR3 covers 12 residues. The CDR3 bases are TGCAGTGCGCTCGGACTGTTGGATACGCAGTATTTT. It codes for CSALGLLDTQYF.

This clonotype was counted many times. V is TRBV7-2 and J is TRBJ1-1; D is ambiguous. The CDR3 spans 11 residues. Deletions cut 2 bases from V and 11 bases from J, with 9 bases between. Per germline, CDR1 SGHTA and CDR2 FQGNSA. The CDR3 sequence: CASSLHGSAFF. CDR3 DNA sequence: TGTGCCAGCAGCTTACACGGGTCGGCTTTCTTT.

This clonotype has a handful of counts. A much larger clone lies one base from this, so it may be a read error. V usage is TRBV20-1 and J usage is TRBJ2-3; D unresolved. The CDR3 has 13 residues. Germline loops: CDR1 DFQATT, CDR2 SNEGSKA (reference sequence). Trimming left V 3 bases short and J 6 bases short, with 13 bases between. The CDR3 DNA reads TGCAGTGCTAGCGTGAGCGTAGAGGATACGCAGTATTTT. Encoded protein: CSASVSVEDTQYF.

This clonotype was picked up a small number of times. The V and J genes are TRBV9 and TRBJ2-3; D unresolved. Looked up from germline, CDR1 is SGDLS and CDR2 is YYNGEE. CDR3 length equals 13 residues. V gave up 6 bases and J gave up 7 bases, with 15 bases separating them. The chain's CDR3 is CASTNLPVNTQYF. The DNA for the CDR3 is TGTGCCAGCACCAACCTTCCTGTAAATACGCAGTATTTT.

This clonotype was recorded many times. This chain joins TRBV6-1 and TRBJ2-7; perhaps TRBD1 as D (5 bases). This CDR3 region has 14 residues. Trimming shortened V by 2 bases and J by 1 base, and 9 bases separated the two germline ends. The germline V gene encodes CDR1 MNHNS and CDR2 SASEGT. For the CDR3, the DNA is TGTGCCAGCAGTGAACAGGGCGGATCCTACGAGCAGTACTTC. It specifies CASSEQGGSYEQYF.

The CDR3 DNA follows: TGTGCCAGCAGTTTACGTTCGGGACCCTACTACGAGCAGTACTTC. This gives the protein CASSLRSGPYYEQYF. The chain links TRBV28 to TRBJ2-7, with D perhaps given as TRBD1 or TRBD2 (5 bases each). V shed 2 bases and J shed 3 bases, with 14 bases lying between them. The CDR3 is 15 amino acids. In germline, CDR1 is MDHEN, CDR2 SYDVKM.

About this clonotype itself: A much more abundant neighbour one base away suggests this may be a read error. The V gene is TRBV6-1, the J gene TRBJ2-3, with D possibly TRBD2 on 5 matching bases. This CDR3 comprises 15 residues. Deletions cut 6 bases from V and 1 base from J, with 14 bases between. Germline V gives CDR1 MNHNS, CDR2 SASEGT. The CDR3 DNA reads TGTGCCAGCAGGATGATAGTGGGAGGCACAGATACGCAGTATTTT. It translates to CASRMIVGGTDTQYF.

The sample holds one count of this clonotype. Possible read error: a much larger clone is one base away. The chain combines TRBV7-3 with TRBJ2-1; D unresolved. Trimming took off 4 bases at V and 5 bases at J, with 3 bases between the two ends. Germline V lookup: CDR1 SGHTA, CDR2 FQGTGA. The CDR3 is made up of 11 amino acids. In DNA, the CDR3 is TGTGCCAGCAGCTCGGACAATGAGCAGTTCTTC. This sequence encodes CASSSDNEQFF.